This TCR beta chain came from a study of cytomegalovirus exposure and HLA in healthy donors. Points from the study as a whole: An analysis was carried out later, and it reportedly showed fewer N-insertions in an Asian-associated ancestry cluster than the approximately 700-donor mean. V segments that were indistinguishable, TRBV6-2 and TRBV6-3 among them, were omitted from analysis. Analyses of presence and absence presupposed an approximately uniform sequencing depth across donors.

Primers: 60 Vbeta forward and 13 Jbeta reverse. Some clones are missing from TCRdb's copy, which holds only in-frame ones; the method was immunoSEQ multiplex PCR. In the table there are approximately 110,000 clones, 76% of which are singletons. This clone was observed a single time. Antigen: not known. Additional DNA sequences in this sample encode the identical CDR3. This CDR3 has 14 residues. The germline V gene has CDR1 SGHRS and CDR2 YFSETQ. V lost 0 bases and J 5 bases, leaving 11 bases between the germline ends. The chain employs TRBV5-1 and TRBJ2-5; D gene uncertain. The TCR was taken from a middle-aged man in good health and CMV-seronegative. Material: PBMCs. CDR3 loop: CASSLGSPRETQYF. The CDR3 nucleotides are TGCGCCAGCAGCTTGGGGTCTCCCAGGGAGACCCAGTACTTC.